Listed below are T cell receptor beta chains from one sample, sequenced in a study of blood T cell repertoires in COVID-19. The table came from immunoSEQ multiplex PCR; TCRdb's copy has only in-frame clones and leaves some out. The table includes about 200,000 clones, 80% to 90% detected once. Material for sequencing was peripheral blood. The receptors were gathered from a man aged 18 to 29 with active or convalescent COVID-19. Each CDR3 is given with its conserved first and last residue. The D gene is left open where the match is weak. Clone size is shown for a subset of rows, as once, few, many or a class of expanded clone.

clone_size: .; cdr3_length: 16; j_call: TRBJ1-1; v_call: TRBV11-2; d_call: TRBD1; cdr3_nt: TGTGCCAGCAGCCCGGCTCAGAGGGGGCGGAACACTGAAGCTTTCTTT; cdr3_aa: CASSPAQRGRNTEAFF
clone_size: .; cdr3_length: 16; j_call: TRBJ1-2; v_call: TRBV5-1; d_call: TRBD1; cdr3_nt: TGCGCCAGCGGGTTGTCAGGGGGCCCTTTAGGCTATGGCTACACCTTC; cdr3_aa: CASGLSGGPLGYGYTF
clone_size: .; cdr3_length: 15; j_call: TRBJ1-3; v_call: TRBV6-1; d_call: .; cdr3_nt: TGTGCCAGCAGTGAAGTCGGGAGGGATGGAAGCACCATATATTTT; cdr3_aa: CASSEVGRDGSTIYF
clone_size: .; cdr3_length: 13; j_call: TRBJ2-3; v_call: TRBV4-2; d_call: .; cdr3_nt: TGTGCCAGCAGCCCGGACTTCACAGATACGCAGTATTTT; cdr3_aa: CASSPDFTDTQYF
clone_size: .; cdr3_length: 14; j_call: TRBJ2-3; v_call: TRBV27; d_call: .; cdr3_nt: TGTGCCAGCGCGCGGGGTAAAGGCACAGATACGCAGTATTTT; cdr3_aa: CASARGKGTDTQYF
clone_size: .; cdr3_length: 13; j_call: TRBJ2-3; v_call: TRBV5-1; d_call: .; cdr3_nt: TGCGCCAGCAGCCTTACAGTGAAGGATACGCAGTATTTT; cdr3_aa: CASSLTVKDTQYF
clone_size: .; cdr3_length: 16; j_call: TRBJ2-7; v_call: TRBV27; d_call: .; cdr3_nt: TGTGCCAGCAGTCTCGTCGGCGGGATGAGCTCCTACGAGCAGTACTTC; cdr3_aa: CASSLVGGMSSYEQYF
clone_size: .; cdr3_length: 15; j_call: TRBJ1-1; v_call: TRBV5-1; d_call: TRBD1; cdr3_nt: TGCGCCAGCAGCTCACTACAGGGGGCGGACACTGAAGCTTTCTTT; cdr3_aa: CASSSLQGADTEAFF
clone_size: .; cdr3_length: 14; j_call: TRBJ2-7; v_call: TRBV5-1; d_call: TRBD1; cdr3_nt: TGCGCCAGCAGCCCTCGAACAGGGGGGTACGAGCAGTACTTC; cdr3_aa: CASSPRTGGYEQYF
clone_size: .; cdr3_length: 13; j_call: TRBJ1-1; v_call: TRBV3-1/TRBV3-2; d_call: .; cdr3_nt: TGTGCCAGCAGCCCCCCTAGGAACACTGAAGCTTTCTTT; cdr3_aa: CASSPPRNTEAFF
clone_size: few; cdr3_length: 13; j_call: TRBJ2-1; v_call: TRBV6-4; d_call: TRBD1; cdr3_nt: TGTGCCAGCAGTGAAGACAGGGGTTATGAGCAGTTCTTC; cdr3_aa: CASSEDRGYEQFF
clone_size: .; cdr3_length: 16; j_call: TRBJ1-5; v_call: TRBV5-1; d_call: TRBD1; cdr3_nt: TGCGCCAGCAGCCTAAACAGGGGACCGGACAATCAGCCCCAGCATTTT; cdr3_aa: CASSLNRGPDNQPQHF
clone_size: .; cdr3_length: 13; j_call: TRBJ2-3; v_call: TRBV12-3/TRBV12-4; d_call: .; cdr3_nt: TGTGCCAGCACAAAACATTCCATTCATACGCAGTATTTT; cdr3_aa: CASTKHSIHTQYF
clone_size: .; cdr3_length: 15; j_call: TRBJ2-5; v_call: TRBV3-1/TRBV3-2; d_call: .; cdr3_nt: TGTGCCAGCAGCCCCGGCTTTGCGGGCGGGGAGACCCAGTACTTC; cdr3_aa: CASSPGFAGGETQYF
clone_size: .; cdr3_length: 14; j_call: TRBJ1-1; v_call: TRBV3-1/TRBV3-2; d_call: .; cdr3_nt: TGTGCCAGCAGCCAAGTTGAGGGCGGGACTGAAGCTTTCTTT; cdr3_aa: CASSQVEGGTEAFF
clone_size: .; cdr3_length: 14; j_call: TRBJ1-5; v_call: TRBV2; d_call: TRBD1; cdr3_nt: TGTGCCAGCAGTGGGACAGGGGGGAATCAGCCCCAGCATTTT; cdr3_aa: CASSGTGGNQPQHF
clone_size: .; cdr3_length: 12; j_call: TRBJ2-7; v_call: TRBV30; d_call: .; cdr3_nt: TGTGCCTGGAGAGGCAGGGACTACGAGCAGTACTTC; cdr3_aa: CAWRGRDYEQYF
clone_size: .; cdr3_length: 13; j_call: TRBJ2-5; v_call: TRBV9; d_call: .; cdr3_nt: TGTGCCAGCAGCGTTGGTGGAGGGGAGACCCAGTACTTC; cdr3_aa: CASSVGGGETQYF
clone_size: .; cdr3_length: 13; j_call: TRBJ2-5; v_call: TRBV18; d_call: TRBD2; cdr3_nt: TGTGCCAGCTCTCCTGGACTAGTTGAGACCCAGTACTTC; cdr3_aa: CASSPGLVETQYF
clone_size: .; cdr3_length: 13; j_call: TRBJ2-3; v_call: TRBV19; d_call: .; cdr3_nt: TGTGCCAGTAGTACTACTAGCACAGATACGCAGTATTTT; cdr3_aa: CASSTTSTDTQYF
clone_size: .; cdr3_length: 16; j_call: TRBJ1-5; v_call: TRBV6-2/TRBV6-3; d_call: TRBD1; cdr3_nt: TGTGCCAGCAGTTACTCCGGCAGGGGCCCAGGGGGGCCCCAGCATTTT; cdr3_aa: CASSYSGRGPGGPQHF
clone_size: .; cdr3_length: 13; j_call: TRBJ1-2; v_call: TRBV6-5; d_call: TRBD1; cdr3_nt: TGTGCCAGCAGGACGACAGGGGGCTATGGCTACACCTTC; cdr3_aa: CASRTTGGYGYTF
clone_size: .; cdr3_length: 18; j_call: TRBJ2-3; v_call: TRBV14; d_call: TRBD2; cdr3_nt: TGTGCCAGCAGCACCCAATCCGGGACTAGTACTAGCACAGATACGCAGTATTTT; cdr3_aa: CASSTQSGTSTSTDTQYF
clone_size: .; cdr3_length: 17; j_call: TRBJ2-2; v_call: TRBV28; d_call: TRBD2; cdr3_nt: TGTGCCAGCAGAACTGCGGGACTAGCGGGAAACACCGGGGAGCTGTTTTTT; cdr3_aa: CASRTAGLAGNTGELFF
clone_size: .; cdr3_length: 16; j_call: TRBJ2-5; v_call: TRBV10-1; d_call: TRBD2; cdr3_nt: TGCGCCAGCAAAAAGCGGGAGGGGTACCTCGGAGAGACCCAGTACTTC; cdr3_aa: CASKKREGYLGETQYF
clone_size: .; cdr3_length: 14; j_call: TRBJ2-7; v_call: TRBV24-1; d_call: .; cdr3_nt: TGTGCCACCAGTGACCAAGACCTAGGGGGTGAGCAGTACTTC; cdr3_aa: CATSDQDLGGEQYF
clone_size: .; cdr3_length: 14; j_call: TRBJ1-3; v_call: TRBV6-6; d_call: .; cdr3_nt: TGTGCCAGCAGGGGGGGAGTCTCTGGAAACACCATATATTTT; cdr3_aa: CASRGGVSGNTIYF
clone_size: few; cdr3_length: 14; j_call: TRBJ2-1; v_call: TRBV6-2/TRBV6-3; d_call: TRBD2; cdr3_nt: TGTGCCAGCGGCCCTAGCGGGGATTACAATGAGCAGTTCTTC; cdr3_aa: CASGPSGDYNEQFF
clone_size: .; cdr3_length: 15; j_call: TRBJ1-2; v_call: TRBV7-9; d_call: .; cdr3_nt: TGTGCCAGCAGCTTAGAGGGGCCAGGGGCTCCTGGCTACACCTTC; cdr3_aa: CASSLEGPGAPGYTF
clone_size: once; cdr3_length: 16; j_call: TRBJ2-1; v_call: TRBV9; d_call: TRBD2; cdr3_nt: TGTGCCAGCAGCGTAGGTGGACTAGCGGGAGCCTATGAGCAGTTCTTC; cdr3_aa: CASSVGGLAGAYEQFF
clone_size: .; cdr3_length: 15; j_call: TRBJ2-7; v_call: TRBV6-5; d_call: TRBD2; cdr3_nt: TGTGCCAGCACCAAAGGACGGGGGGGGACCTACGAGCAGTACTTC; cdr3_aa: CASTKGRGGTYEQYF
clone_size: .; cdr3_length: 13; j_call: TRBJ2-7; v_call: TRBV27; d_call: .; cdr3_nt: TGTGCCAGCAGTTTCTCACAGGCCTACGAGCAGTACTTC; cdr3_aa: CASSFSQAYEQYF
clone_size: .; cdr3_length: 16; j_call: TRBJ2-7; v_call: TRBV6-4; d_call: TRBD2; cdr3_nt: TGTGCCAGCAGGGAGAGATGCGGGAGACCCTCCTACGAGCAGTACTTC; cdr3_aa: CASRERCGRPSYEQYF
clone_size: .; cdr3_length: 17; j_call: TRBJ1-5; v_call: TRBV3-1/TRBV3-2; d_call: .; cdr3_nt: TGTGCCAGCAGCCCAGGGCAGGAGTCGTATAGCAATCAGCCCCAGCATTTT; cdr3_aa: CASSPGQESYSNQPQHF
clone_size: .; cdr3_length: 13; j_call: TRBJ1-2; v_call: TRBV7-9; d_call: .; cdr3_nt: TGTGCCAGCAGCTTAGCGCGGGCCTATGGCTACACCTTC; cdr3_aa: CASSLARAYGYTF
clone_size: .; cdr3_length: 17; j_call: TRBJ2-7; v_call: TRBV7-9; d_call: .; cdr3_nt: TGTGCCAGCAGCTTAGAGTCGGGGAGCCCCATACCCTACGAGCAGTACTTC; cdr3_aa: CASSLESGSPIPYEQYF
clone_size: .; cdr3_length: 13; j_call: TRBJ1-5; v_call: TRBV2; d_call: TRBD1; cdr3_nt: TGTGCCAGCGACAGGGAAAGCGGTCAGCCCCAGCATTTT; cdr3_aa: CASDRESGQPQHF
clone_size: .; cdr3_length: 14; j_call: TRBJ2-7; v_call: TRBV7-2; d_call: TRBD2; cdr3_nt: TGTGCCAGCAGCCCCGGACTAGCTTCCTACGAGCAGTACTTC; cdr3_aa: CASSPGLASYEQYF
clone_size: .; cdr3_length: 14; j_call: TRBJ1-1; v_call: TRBV19; d_call: TRBD1; cdr3_nt: TGTGCCAGTAGCCGGACAGGGTTGAACACTGAAGCTTTCTTT; cdr3_aa: CASSRTGLNTEAFF
clone_size: .; cdr3_length: 13; j_call: TRBJ2-1; v_call: TRBV7-3; d_call: .; cdr3_nt: TGTGCCAGCAGCTTATTACAGCACAATGAGCAGTTCTTC; cdr3_aa: CASSLLQHNEQFF
clone_size: .; cdr3_length: 15; j_call: TRBJ1-4; v_call: TRBV4-3; d_call: TRBD1; cdr3_nt: TGCGCCAGCAGCCAGGAGGGGGCCGGTAATGAAAAACTGTTTTTT; cdr3_aa: CASSQEGAGNEKLFF
clone_size: .; cdr3_length: 16; j_call: TRBJ2-1; v_call: TRBV27; d_call: .; cdr3_nt: TGTGCCAGCAGTTTATCGGCGGGTGGCCCCGCCTATGAGCAGTTCTTC; cdr3_aa: CASSLSAGGPAYEQFF
clone_size: .; cdr3_length: 15; j_call: TRBJ1-1; v_call: TRBV4-3; d_call: .; cdr3_nt: TGCGCCAGCAGCCAAGATCGAGGAACATCCTTTGTTGCTTTCTTT; cdr3_aa: CASSQDRGTSFVAFF
clone_size: .; cdr3_length: 14; j_call: TRBJ1-1; v_call: TRBV30; d_call: TRBD1; cdr3_nt: TGTGCCTGGAGTGCCGACAGGGCGATCACTGAAGCTTTCTTT; cdr3_aa: CAWSADRAITEAFF
clone_size: .; cdr3_length: 12; j_call: TRBJ2-7; v_call: TRBV3-1/TRBV3-2; d_call: TRBD1; cdr3_nt: TGTGCCAGCAGCCATGACAGGGGCGAGCAGTACTTC; cdr3_aa: CASSHDRGEQYF
clone_size: once; cdr3_length: 16; j_call: TRBJ1-6; v_call: TRBV7-2; d_call: .; cdr3_nt: TGTGCCAGCAGCTTAGCGCCCTCACAGGGAAGTTTCCCCCTCCACTTT; cdr3_aa: CASSLAPSQGSFPLHF
clone_size: .; cdr3_length: 17; j_call: TRBJ2-3; v_call: TRBV11-2; d_call: TRBD2; cdr3_nt: TGTGCCAGCAGCCTATTCCTGTTAGGGACTAACACAGATACGCAGTATTTT; cdr3_aa: CASSLFLLGTNTDTQYF
clone_size: .; cdr3_length: 17; j_call: TRBJ1-5; v_call: TRBV10-2; d_call: TRBD1; cdr3_nt: TGCGCCAGCAGCGAAAATAAGGGGACAGGTGGGAATCAGCCCCAGCATTTT; cdr3_aa: CASSENKGTGGNQPQHF
clone_size: .; cdr3_length: 15; j_call: TRBJ1-5; v_call: TRBV6-5; d_call: .; cdr3_nt: TGTGCCAGCAGCAAGGGTCCTTCGGGGATTCAGCCCCAGCATTTT; cdr3_aa: CASSKGPSGIQPQHF
clone_size: .; cdr3_length: 13; j_call: TRBJ1-4; v_call: TRBV29-1; d_call: TRBD1; cdr3_nt: TGCAGCGTTGTGGGACAGGGGGGTGAAAAACTGTTTTTT; cdr3_aa: CSVVGQGGEKLFF
clone_size: .; cdr3_length: 15; j_call: TRBJ2-7; v_call: TRBV7-2; d_call: .; cdr3_nt: TGTGCCAGCAGCCCAGGGGCAAAGCCCGGCAACGAGCAGTACTTC; cdr3_aa: CASSPGAKPGNEQYF
clone_size: .; cdr3_length: 15; j_call: TRBJ2-3; v_call: TRBV7-8; d_call: TRBD1; cdr3_nt: TGTGCCAGCAGCTTTACCGGGACAGGCACAGATACGCAGTATTTT; cdr3_aa: CASSFTGTGTDTQYF
clone_size: .; cdr3_length: 15; j_call: TRBJ1-4; v_call: TRBV19; d_call: .; cdr3_nt: TGTGCCAGTAGTATATCTCCAGTCGGGTCGGCTCAACTGTTTTTT; cdr3_aa: CASSISPVGSAQLFF
clone_size: .; cdr3_length: 13; j_call: TRBJ2-1; v_call: TRBV28; d_call: .; cdr3_nt: TGTGCCAGCAGCGGAGGCTCCTACAATGAGCAGTTCTTC; cdr3_aa: CASSGGSYNEQFF